This T cell receptor (beta chain) was captured by sequencing in a study of blood T cell repertoires in COVID-19. Study at large: Donors in the United States, Italy and Spain gave samples during acute or convalescent COVID-19. In each case, the material was cDNA or gDNA derived from T cells, B-cell-depleted T cells, or PBMCs.

This clone was seen just once. Original data processing: Nucleated cell counts were estimated from reference gene primer amplification. Libraries were prepared by immunoSEQ multiplex PCR; TCRdb keeps only in-frame clonotypes and omits some of them. V and J calls and clone size are as listed in that table; D and trimming were resolved from the DNA. This sample has about 230,000 clones, with roughly 83% found just once. V lost 3 bases to trimming and J lost 5 bases, with 13 bases between them. CDR1 DFQATT and CDR2 SNEGSKA come from the germline V gene (reference sequence). The CDR3 totals 13 residues. The gene calls are TRBV20-1 and TRBJ1-1, with D tentatively TRBD1 (5 bases). The sequenced sample consisted of peripheral blood. This receptor was obtained from a woman between 45 and 60 years old with acute or convalescent COVID-19. CDR3 DNA sequence: TGCAGTGCTAGTCGTCAGGAGGGGACTGAAGCTTTCTTT. Protein product: CSASRQEGTEAFF.